This TCR delta chain was recovered during a study of gamma delta lymphoproliferative disorders and STAT genes. Overall study context: Gamma-chain libraries were built from at least 50 ng of genomic DNA with the LymphoTrack Dx TCRG Assay. For the delta chain, EuroClonality-NGS standard procedure was applied. Findings and caveats of the study: Most major patient clonotypes were shared with at least one healthy donor. Low-frequency NGS calls may be less specific, so public or private leukemic clones need confirmation.

This CDR3 has 18 amino acids. Germline V gives CDR1 GEAIGNYY, CDR2 EKD. As concerns this clone: Its antigen is not known. Given a far larger clone just one base away, this is likely a sequencing read error. The sample has other DNA sequences that encode this CDR3 too.

TCRdb re-processed the multiplex PCR reads using CATT. This table holds about 3,100 delta-chain clones, approximately 1.2% found once. Sequencing used genomic DNA taken from PBMCs of patients and controls. The clonotype originates from a human donor in good health. Sequencing input: blood. The genes are TRDV2 and TRDJ1, with TRDD3 identical over 9 bases. The CDR3 region is CACDPLQSGDTFTDKLIF. The CDR3 bases are TGTGCCTGTGACCCCCTCCAGTCGGGGGATACTTTCACCGATAAACTCATCTTC.